The sample holds one count of the clone carrying this TCR beta chain. No antigen is known for it. The data derive from a study of early T cells in non-severe SARS-CoV-2 infection. The V and J ends lost 6 bases and 9 bases, in that order; junction bases with no gene match: 12. The CDR3 is 15 amino acids. Each CDR3 protein is one row after TCRdb ran MiXCR on the 5' RACE reads. The table includes around 94,000 distinct CDR3 sequences, over 10% detected once. Regarding the study as a whole: Anti-spike CD8 specificities were favored by VDJdb matching, whose results missed private and CD4 specificities.

The rearrangement links TRBV12-3 or TRBV12-4 to TRBJ2-1; the match to TRBD2 covers 9 bases. Input material: whole blood. The TCR sequence derives from an adult who was a healthcare worker with PCR-confirmed SARS-CoV-2 infection or an uninfected control (not recorded which). The CDR3 nucleotides read TGTGCCAGCAGCCTTTCTAGCGGGACGAGAGGTGAGCAGTTCTTC. Translated, it gives CASSLSSGTRGEQFF.